The 14 T cell receptor beta chains given below trace back to one sample, sequenced in a study of shared clonotypes between healthy human individuals (dated by TCRdb to 2019 to 2021). The library was generated by the immunoSEQ multiplex PCR assay. TCRdb took over this immuneACCESS table, retaining in-frame rearrangements with V and J assigned. Such tables are incomplete; in checked studies, under half of the missing clones stem from an unresolved V gene, and the remainder is unexplained. The sample table records roughly 1.4 million clones; less than 99% of these occur just once. Clones ranked in the top ten supply over 0.3% of the sample. Input material: naive CD4+ T cells sorted from blood. Interpreted using the paper, the cell subset or site label stands for: CD45RA+ positively selected. These receptors all stem from a man aged 25-40 years in good health.

The rearrangement joins TRBV5-4 to TRBJ1-2; TRBD1 is a possible D gene (5 bases). The CDR3 has 15 amino acids. Trimming removed 4 bases at V and 0 bases at J, with 13 bases between. Germline-derived CDR1 and CDR2 are SGHNT and YYREEE (reference sequence). CDR3 amino acids: CASSRGGGPNYGYTF. The CDR3, as DNA: TGTGCCAGCAGCCGGGGTGGGGGACCTAACTATGGCTACACCTTC.

This sequence joins TRBV2 and TRBJ1-2; D unresolved. This CDR3 spans 11 amino acids. From germline, CDR1 is SNHLY and CDR2 FYNNEI. V was clipped by 3 bases and J by 7 bases, with 6 bases between them. In nucleotides, the CDR3 is TGTGCCAGCAGTGATGTCGGTGGCTACACCTTC. This encodes CASSDVGGYTF.

The V call is TRBV5-6, the J call TRBJ2-1; D uncertain. Germline loops: CDR1 SGHDT, CDR2 YYEEEE. The length of the CDR3 is 15 residues. Trimming left V 5 bases short and J 0 bases short, with 12 bases between. The CDR3 is CASRRSKSSYNEQFF. DNA for the CDR3: TGTGCCAGCAGGCGCAGCAAGAGCTCCTACAATGAGCAGTTCTTC.

The rearrangement joins TRBV10-3 to TRBJ2-1, with a tentative D call TRBD2 (5 bases). The CDR3 extends over 15 amino acids. Germline values: CDR1 ENHRY, CDR2 SYGVKD. The ends were cut back, 7 bases at V and 0 bases at J, with 13 bases in the middle. The CDR3 reads CAITASTGSYNEQFF. CDR3 bases: TGTGCCATCACGGCTAGCACTGGCTCCTACAATGAGCAGTTCTTC.

This sequence joins TRBV21-1 and TRBJ1-2. TRBV21-1 is designated a pseudogene. The CDR3 has 15 residues. The CDR3 nucleotides are TGTGCCAGGGACCAGTGCCCTACTATTGACGATGGCTACACCTTC. Protein product: CARDQCPTIDDGYTF.

V is TRBV9 and J is TRBJ2-2; a possible D gene is TRBD2 (5 bases). Germline V gene sequence: CDR1 SGDLS, CDR2 YYNGEE. The CDR3 has 15 amino acids. Trimming took off 0 bases at V and 4 bases at J, with 10 bases between the two ends. CDR3 sequence reads: CASSVVASTTGELFF. Written as DNA, the CDR3 is TGTGCCAGCAGCGTAGTAGCTAGCACCACCGGGGAGCTGTTTTTT. Variable domain in full (rest from reference TRBV9 and TRBJ2-2): DSGVTQTPKHLITATGQRVTLRCSPRSGDLSVYWYQQSLDQGLQFLIQYYNGEERAKGNILERFSAQQFPDLHSELNLSSLELGDSALYFCASSVVASTTGELFFGEGSRLTVL.

This chain uses TRBV19 with TRBJ1-4; no clear D gene. This CDR3 comprises 14 residues. V was pared by 6 bases and J by 0 bases, with 8 bases between. Germline V gives CDR1 LNHDA, CDR2 SQIVND (reference sequence). This chain's CDR3 is CASRPITTNEKLFF. As DNA, the CDR3 is TGTGCCAGTAGACCGATAACAACTAATGAAAAACTGTTTTTT. Filled out from reference TRBV19 and TRBJ1-4, the complete variable domain reads DGGITQSPKYLFRKEGQNVTLSCEQNLNHDAMYWYRQDPGQGLRLIYYSQIVNDFQKGDIAEGYSVSREKKESFPLTVTSAQKNPTAFYLCASRPITTNEKLFFGSGTQLSVL.

In DNA, the CDR3 is TGTGCCAGCAGTTTAGGGACTTCCTACAATGAGCAGTTCTTC. Its protein is CASSLGTSYNEQFF. The genes are TRBV6-5 and TRBJ2-1; D may be TRBD2 (6 bases). CDR1 and CDR2 (germline): MNHEY, SVGAGI. The CDR3 has 14 residues. Deletions cut 4 bases from V and 1 base from J, with 8 bases between.

This sequence joins TRBV19 and TRBJ2-1; 12 bases agree with TRBD2. This CDR3 has 19 residues. The V gene's germline CDR1 is LNHDA and CDR2 SQIVND (reference sequence). With V trimmed by 6 bases and J by 5 bases, 17 bases remained unmatched. DNA of the CDR3: TGTGCCAGTAGCAAACCTCTCCTAGCGGGAGGGCCGATGAACAATGAGCAGTTCTTC. Protein sequence: CASSKPLLAGGPMNNEQFF.

The CDR3 region is CASSLDGGGEETQYF. The CDR3 nucleotides are TGTGCCAGCAGCTTGGATGGTGGAGGGGAGGAGACCCAGTACTTC. The V and J genes are TRBV5-4 and TRBJ2-5; D might be TRBD2 (6 bases). Trimming removed 0 bases from V and 5 bases from J, with 14 bases in between. CDR3 length: 15 amino acids. Per the germline V gene, CDR1 is SGHNT and CDR2 is YYREEE (reference sequence).

The J gene is TRBJ1-1, the V gene TRBV27; D is uncertain. Germline lookup yields CDR1 MNHEY and CDR2 SMNVEV (reference sequence). There are 12 residues in the CDR3. Between the trimmed V and J ends, which lost 4 bases and 1 base, there was a span of 4 bases. CDR3: CASSWRNTEAFF. CDR3 bases: TGTGCCAGCAGTTGGAGGAACACTGAAGCTTTCTTT.

The genes are TRBV19 and TRBJ2-7; 7 bases align to TRBD2. The trim removed 3 bases at V and 4 bases at J, leaving 15 bases unmatched. The germline V gene encodes CDR1 LNHDA and CDR2 SQIVND (reference sequence). This CDR3 region has 17 residues. The CDR3 is CASSMVLQREGRYEQYF. The DNA for the CDR3 is TGTGCCAGTAGTATGGTCCTGCAGAGGGAGGGCCGGTACGAGCAGTACTTC.

This sequence joins TRBV5-1 and TRBJ2-6; D unresolved. The CDR3 sequence is 19 residues long. Germline V lookup: CDR1 SGHRS, CDR2 YFSETQ. V lost 1 base to trimming and J lost 0 bases, with 17 bases between them. This chain's CDR3 is CASSLTPVTLSSGANVLTF. CDR3 sequence (DNA): TGCGCCAGCAGCTTGACCCCGGTCACACTTTCCTCTGGGGCCAACGTCCTGACTTTC.

The chain uses TRBV10-2 and TRBJ2-3, with D perhaps TRBD1 (5 bases). The V gene's germline CDR1 is WSHSY and CDR2 SAAADI. This CDR3 is built from 14 residues. Trimming cost V 8 bases and J 1 base, with 13 bases left between them. The CDR3: CASQVGVGTDTQYF. In nucleotides, the CDR3 is TGCGCCAGCCAGGTAGGGGTCGGCACAGATACGCAGTATTTT.